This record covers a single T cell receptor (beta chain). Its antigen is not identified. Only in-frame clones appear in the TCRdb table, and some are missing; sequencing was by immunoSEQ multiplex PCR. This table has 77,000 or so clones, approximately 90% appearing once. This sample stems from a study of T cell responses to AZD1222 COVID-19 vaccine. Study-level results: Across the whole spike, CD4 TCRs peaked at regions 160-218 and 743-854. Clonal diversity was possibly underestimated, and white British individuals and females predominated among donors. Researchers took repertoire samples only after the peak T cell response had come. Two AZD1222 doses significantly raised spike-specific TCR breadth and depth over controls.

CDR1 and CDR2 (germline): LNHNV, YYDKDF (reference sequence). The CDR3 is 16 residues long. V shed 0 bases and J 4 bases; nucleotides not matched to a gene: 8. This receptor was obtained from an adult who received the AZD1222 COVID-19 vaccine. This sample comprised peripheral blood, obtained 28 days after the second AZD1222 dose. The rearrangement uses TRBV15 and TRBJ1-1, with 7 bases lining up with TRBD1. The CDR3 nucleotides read TGTGCCACCAGCAGAGATATAAGGGGGCCGGGCACTGAAGCTTTCTTT. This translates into CATSRDIRGPGTEAFF.